This TCR beta chain was identified during a study of PD-1 blockade in classical Hodgkin lymphoma. About the study: Intravenous nivolumab at 3 mg/kg was given to patients every 2 weeks. Regarding the study as a whole: There was a significant rise in CD4+ TCR diversity by C4D1, with no such rise for CD8+.

The data were produced by immunoSEQ multiplex PCR, yet TCRdb's version contains in-frame clones alone and is incomplete. The sample records around 45,000 clones, 60% to 75% being singletons. Every patient had relapsed following autologous stem cell transplantation, and cohorts differed in brentuximab vedotin exposure. The CDR3 consists of 14 residues. The germline V gene encodes CDR1 MDHEN and CDR2 SYDVKM. V gave up 1 base and J gave up 0 bases, with 4 bases separating them. Regarding this clone: Its antigen is not known.

The chain carries TRBV28 and TRBJ2-1; D is undetermined. Specimen: peripheral blood mononuclear cells (PBMCs), collected at baseline. This receptor was identified in a human donor with classical Hodgkin lymphoma. The CDR3 DNA sequence: TGTGCCAGCAGTTTATCGAGCTCCTACAATGAGCAGTTCTTC. It yields the protein CASSLSSSYNEQFF.